This TCR beta chain was profiled in a study of blood T cells in healthy people across ages. Findings of the study overall: Changes in expanded clonotypes were possibly confounded, as the CMV status of donors was unknown. Both naive CD4+ cell counts and diversity were greater in long-lived donors than in aged donors.

A second 7 to 11 cycle PCR used barcoded and J-beta primers. TCRdb itself ran the 5' RACE reads through MiXCR, one entry per CDR3 protein. The top ten clones hold around 2.1% of a sample with about 1.8 million distinct CDR3 sequences, approximately 50% of them seen once. This CDR3 is 15 amino acids long. Germline CDR1 is SGHTA and CDR2 is FQGNSA. On this clonotype itself: What it binds is not known.

Sequenced material: blood. This sequence joins TRBV7-2 and TRBJ2-4; 10 bases match TRBD1. The J call could be wrong; TRBJ2-7 is a better fit for the DNA end. This receptor was obtained from a woman aged 40 to 49 in good health. The CDR3 coding sequence is TGTGCCAGCAGGCCGACAGGGGGCGTGTTAGACGAGCAGTACTTC. It encodes CASRPTGGVLDEQYF.